The 20 T cell receptor beta chains in this list originate from one sample, sequenced in a study of regulatory T cells in long-lasting Graves disease. The sample's time point: newly diagnosed GD, antithyroid drugs for less than 3 months. RNA from PBMCs was the source of the TCR library. iRepertoire HTBI primers and Arm-PCR of CDR3 regions built TCR beta libraries. TCRdb reanalysed the multiplex PCR reads using MiXCR and keeps one entry per CDR3 protein. The table lists 420,000 or so distinct CDR3 sequences, roughly 15% of them singletons. The same data also contributed to another study, on T cells in Graves' hyperthyroidism and ophthalmopathy.

Sequences were derived from peripheral blood mononuclear cells (PBMCs), sampled at new diagnosis, from a patient treated with antithyroid drugs. These receptor sequences come from a woman under 30 with Graves disease.

This clonotype was observed at least ten times. The rearrangement links TRBV12-3 or TRBV12-4 to TRBJ2-2; TRBD2 agrees at 9 bases. The CDR3 extends over 15 amino acids. J lost 6 bases, V lost 6 bases, and 8 bases had no gene match. This CDR3 reads CASRRLSGSAGELFF. CDR3 nucleotide sequence: TGTGCCAGCAGACGCCTTAGCGGGAGTGCCGGGGAGCTGTTTTTT.

This clonotype came up many times. The chain couples TRBV7-2 to TRBJ2-1; 9 nucleotides line up with TRBD2. Per germline, CDR1 SGHTA and CDR2 FQGNSA. J gave up 4 bases and V 1 base, and 11 bases lay outside the gene matches. The length of the CDR3 is 18 residues. This CDR3 reads CASSLVGTSLGAYNEQFF. The DNA of the CDR3 is TGTGCCAGCAGCTTAGTTGGGACTAGCTTGGGCGCTTACAATGAGCAGTTCTTC.

With respect to this clonotype: Just one base apart from a much larger clone, this may be a read error. The CDR3 loop is CASGSHFQTNTQYF. CDR3 sequence (DNA): TGTGCCAGCGGCTCGCACTTCCAGACTAATACGCAGTATTTT. The V and J genes are TRBV7-2 and TRBJ2-3, with D possibly matching TRBD2 (5 bases). This CDR3 has 14 amino acids. Looked up from germline, CDR1 is SGHTA and CDR2 is FQGNSA. V was cut by 8 bases and J by 7 bases, with 19 bases left in between.

In this sample, this clonotype turned up many times. Written as DNA, the CDR3 is TGCAGTGCTAGAGATCCACAGGGATGGGGCTACACCTTC. Translated: CSARDPQGWGYTF. V and J are TRBV20-1 and TRBJ1-2; D perhaps matches TRBD1 (6 bases). V was shortened by 0 bases and J by 8 bases, with 13 bases between the two germline ends. The V gene's germline CDR1 is DFQATT and CDR2 SNEGSKA (reference sequence). The CDR3 is made up of 13 amino acids.

In its sample, this clonotype was seen many times. The chain couples TRBV6-1 to TRBJ1-4; 7 positions match TRBD1. J lost 1 base, V lost 6 bases, and 2 bases had no gene match. CDR3 size: 14 residues. Per germline, CDR1 MNHNS and CDR2 SASEGT. The CDR3 coding sequence is TGTGCCAGCAGCGACAGGGAAACTAATGAAAAACTGTTTTTT. Residues: CASSDRETNEKLFF.

A note on this clonotype: A read error is possible here, since a much larger clone lies one base away. V is TRBV7-2 and J is TRBJ2-7, with D unresolved. The V and J ends lost 5 bases and 1 base respectively, with 9 bases between them. The CDR3 is made up of 13 amino acids. From germline, CDR1 is SGHTA and CDR2 FQGNSA. CDR3 sequence (DNA): TGTGCCAGCAGCGTCCCGACTTCCTACGAGCAGTACTTC. Amino acid sequence: CASSVPTSYEQYF.

CDR3 DNA sequence: TGTGCCAGCAGCCCCCGGGACATTGCTATCCCGGGTTACACCTTC. The encoded protein is CASSPRDIAIPGYTF. The V and J genes are TRBV2 and TRBJ1-2; weak D call: TRBD1 (6 bases). Germline V gene lookup returns CDR1 SNHLY and CDR2 FYNNEI. The CDR3 loop spans 15 amino acids. Trimming left V 6 bases short and J 11 bases short, with 25 bases between.

This clonotype has at least ten counts. J is TRBJ2-1 and V is TRBV11-2; D might be TRBD2 (5 bases). Per the germline V gene, CDR1 is SGHAT and CDR2 is FQNNGV. V was shortened by 0 bases and J by 12 bases, with 12 bases between the two germline ends. The CDR3 runs 13 residues. The CDR3 loop reads CASSLEAATSQFF. The CDR3 DNA reads TGTGCCAGCAGCTTAGAAGCGGCGACATCGCAGTTCTTC. Filled out from reference TRBV11-2 and TRBJ2-1, the complete variable domain reads EAGVAQSPRYKIIEKRQSVAFWCNPISGHATLYWYQQILGQGPKLLIQFQNNGVVDDSQLPKDRFSAERLKGVDSTLKIQPAKLEDSAVYLCASSLEAATSQFFGPGTRLTVL.

This CDR3 is CASSISGTSGLEQYF. The CDR3 DNA reads TGTGCCAGCAGCATATCCGGGACTAGCGGGCTCGAGCAGTACTTC. The chain carries TRBV7-2 and TRBJ2-7; 12 bases fit TRBD2. With 5 bases clipped from V and 6 bases from J, the junction kept 8 bases outside the gene matches. The CDR3 spans 15 residues. Germline V gene sequence: CDR1 SGHTA, CDR2 FQGNSA.

The V and J genes are TRBV30 and TRBJ2-3; a possible D gene is TRBD1 (5 bases). Germline CDR1 is GTSNPN and CDR2 is SVGIG (reference sequence). The CDR3 is 13 residues long. Trimming pared 3 bases from V and 5 bases from J, leaving 12 bases between. The CDR3 bases are TGTGCCTGGAGGAGCCCTAGGGGAGATACGCAGTATTTT. This encodes CAWRSPRGDTQYF.

This chain links TRBV5-1 with TRBJ2-3, with TRBD1 identical over 9 bases. Germline-derived CDR1 and CDR2 are SGHRS and YFSETQ. The trim removed 4 bases at V and 6 bases at J, leaving 6 bases unmatched. The CDR3 has 14 residues. This chain's CDR3 is CASSPGTGRDTQYF. CDR3 nucleotides: TGCGCCAGCAGCCCAGGGACAGGGCGGGATACGCAGTATTTT.

There are a few counts of this clonotype. The genes are TRBV9 and TRBJ2-3; possible D gene TRBD2, 5 bases. There are 16 residues in the CDR3. V lost 1 base and J 1 base, leaving 13 bases between the germline ends. CDR1 SGDLS and CDR2 YYNGEE come from the germline V gene. The chain's CDR3 is CASSVIGSVGTDTQYF. In DNA form, the CDR3 reads TGTGCCAGCAGCGTAATCGGTAGCGTAGGCACAGATACGCAGTATTTT.

The chain couples TRBV14 to TRBJ2-3, with 7 bases aligning to TRBD1. This CDR3 region has 16 residues. The V segment lost 0 bases and the J segment 5 bases; nucleotides outside the gene matches: 8. CDR1 and CDR2 (germline): SGHDN, FVKESK. In DNA form, the CDR3 reads TGTGCCAGCAGCCAAGATTGGCCCTGGACAGGAGATACGCAGTATTTT. Protein: CASSQDWPWTGDTQYF.

This clonotype was counted between two and nine times. The V call is TRBV12-3 or TRBV12-4, the J call TRBJ2-7; TRBD1 matches 9 bases. V lost 5 bases to trimming and J lost 8 bases; unmatched junction nucleotides: 10. The CDR3 length is 14 residues. The CDR3 nucleotides read TGTGCCAGCAGTCCCGGGACAGGGTTTCGCAAGCAGTACTTC. It specifies CASSPGTGFRKQYF.

The rearrangement joins TRBV12-3 or TRBV12-4 to TRBJ2-2; maybe TRBD2 (5 bases). The CDR3 runs 12 residues. Trimming shortened V by 8 bases and J by 1 base, and 5 bases separated the two germline ends. The CDR3 spells CASGRNTGELFF. The CDR3, as DNA: TGTGCCAGCGGGAGGAACACCGGGGAGCTGTTTTTT.

This clonotype was seen only a few times. The rearrangement links TRBV12-3 or TRBV12-4 to TRBJ1-1; D gene uncertain. V lost 7 bases, J lost 4 bases, and 13 bases lay in between. The CDR3 is 13 residues long. CDR3 nucleotide sequence: TGTGCCAGCACCCCCAGCGGAGGCACTGAAGCTTTCTTT. Its protein product is CASTPSGGTEAFF.

The rearrangement links TRBV6-2 or TRBV6-3 to TRBJ1-3; D is unclear. Trimming removed 0 bases from V and 3 bases from J, with 9 bases in between. Germline V gene sequence: CDR1 MNHEY, CDR2 SVGEGT. The CDR3 totals 15 residues. CDR3 in amino acids: CASSYSSLIGNTIYF. CDR3 DNA sequence: TGTGCCAGCAGTTACTCGAGTCTCATTGGAAACACCATATATTTT.

This clonotype was counted at least ten times. The chain is built from TRBV11-2 and TRBJ2-1; 7 bases line up with TRBD1. The germline CDR1 and CDR2 sequences are SGHAT and FQNNGV. The CDR3 runs to 14 residues. Losses at the gene ends were 1 base for V and 6 bases for J; bases not matched to a gene: 3. The CDR3 nucleotides read TGTGCCAGCAGCTTAGCTGGGACAGTCAATGAGCAGTTCTTC. Translation: CASSLAGTVNEQFF.

This clonotype was observed at least ten times. The CDR3 coding sequence is TGTGCCAGCAGCCCCCAGGCTAGCGGGACCCCCTACGAGCAGTACTTC. Translating gives CASSPQASGTPYEQYF. V usage is TRBV13 and J usage is TRBJ2-7; 9 nucleotides line up with TRBD2. This CDR3 has 16 residues. V was pared by 5 bases and J by 2 bases, with 10 bases of the junction left unmatched. Germline V gene sequence: CDR1 PRHDT, CDR2 FYEKMQ (reference sequence).

This clonotype showed up many times. V usage is TRBV28 and J usage is TRBJ2-1; a possible D gene is TRBD1 (5 bases). Germline V lookup: CDR1 MDHEN, CDR2 SYDVKM. With 2 bases removed from V and 5 bases from J, the gap between germline ends came to 7 bases. This CDR3 has 13 residues. The CDR3 DNA reads TGTGCCAGCAGTTTAGGCAGGGACAATGAGCAGTTCTTC. Amino acid sequence: CASSLGRDNEQFF.